The following is a T cell receptor (beta chain) sequence with its context. Its recognized antigen is unknown. It has no much larger one-base neighbor in the sample; base qualities were not kept. The sample comes from a study of T cell changes during pregnancy in multiple sclerosis (dated by TCRdb to about 2019). Describing the broader study: Changes in the T cell repertoire over the course of pregnancy were examined in this study in women with multiple sclerosis.

Library preparation employed the immunoSEQ multiplex PCR assay. TCRdb provides this immuneACCESS table in a form limited to in-frame rearrangements. Some clones are lacking; in checked studies, under half of them reflect an unresolved V gene, and why the rest are absent is not known. The table for this sample lists tens of thousands of clones; 89% of them were counted only once. The top ten hold 0.7% to 0.9% of the sample. The germline V gene encodes CDR1 MRHNA and CDR2 SNTAGT. V is trimmed back by 3 bases and J by 4 bases, and the junction contains 2 bases that no gene match accounts for. Its CDR3 holds 15 amino acids, cysteine through phenylalanine. Solely the CDR3 DNA is kept, with 45 bases framed from the first base.

Sequenced here: peripheral blood, sampled in the first trimester of pregnancy. This TCR was sampled from a female donor in good health, enrolled as a control in a pregnancy study. In this chain, TRBV6-4 is recombined with TRBJ2-3, with 12 bases aligning to TRBD1. The DNA sequence reads TGTGCCAGCAGTGAAGGGACAGGGGGCGCAGATACGCAGTATTTT. This sequence encodes CASSEGTGGADTQYF.